This TCR beta chain came from a study of blood T cell repertoires in COVID-19. Study-level background: Samples taken during acute and convalescent COVID-19 were collected in the United States, Italy and Spain. PBMCs, B-cell-depleted T cells, or T cells were the source of the cDNA or gDNA that made up the material.

The CDR3 has 11 residues. Germline loops: CDR1 MDHEN, CDR2 SYDVKM. With 5 bases removed from V and 6 bases from J, the gap between germline ends came to 5 bases. In the original processing: Estimates of nucleated cell counts were drawn from the amplification of reference gene primers. Some clones are missing from TCRdb's copy, which holds only in-frame ones; the method was immunoSEQ multiplex PCR. V and J calls and clone size come straight from that table; D and trimming were deduced from the DNA. The table has roughly 290,000 clones, roughly four fifths seen once. This sequence joins TRBV28 and TRBJ2-1, with D maybe TRBD2 (5 bases). The receptor was isolated from a person in their 70s with COVID-19, enrolled during active disease. Sequencing was carried out using peripheral blood. This chain's CDR3 is CASSTSNEQFF. CDR3 in DNA: TGTGCCAGCAGTACTAGCAATGAGCAGTTCTTC.